This TCR beta chain was documented in a study of T cells after posttransplantation cyclophosphamide. After removal of 4 bases from V and 2 bases from J, the junction contained 16 bases not matched to a gene. There are 18 residues in the CDR3. Germline V gene sequence: CDR1 SGHRS, CDR2 YFSETQ. TCRdb's copy holds only in-frame clones and misses some; the assay was immunoSEQ multiplex PCR. The specimen has tens of thousands of clones, none found just once. This clone was seen ten or more times. Its cognate antigen is unknown. Overall study findings and caveats: Donor-recipient repertoire similarity was low at 1-2 months, rising over year one. Recipient CMV seropositivity and CMV reactivation strongly tracked TRB clonality.

The receptor comes from an older woman in good health, CMV-negative, and a related stem cell transplant donor. This chain joins TRBV5-1 and TRBJ1-1, with TRBD1 matching 8 bases. The sequenced sample was PBMCs. As DNA, the CDR3 is TGCGCCAGCAGCCCTCGGGCAGGGGGCCCAGGAGCCAACACTGAAGCTTTCTTT. It specifies CASSPRAGGPGANTEAFF.